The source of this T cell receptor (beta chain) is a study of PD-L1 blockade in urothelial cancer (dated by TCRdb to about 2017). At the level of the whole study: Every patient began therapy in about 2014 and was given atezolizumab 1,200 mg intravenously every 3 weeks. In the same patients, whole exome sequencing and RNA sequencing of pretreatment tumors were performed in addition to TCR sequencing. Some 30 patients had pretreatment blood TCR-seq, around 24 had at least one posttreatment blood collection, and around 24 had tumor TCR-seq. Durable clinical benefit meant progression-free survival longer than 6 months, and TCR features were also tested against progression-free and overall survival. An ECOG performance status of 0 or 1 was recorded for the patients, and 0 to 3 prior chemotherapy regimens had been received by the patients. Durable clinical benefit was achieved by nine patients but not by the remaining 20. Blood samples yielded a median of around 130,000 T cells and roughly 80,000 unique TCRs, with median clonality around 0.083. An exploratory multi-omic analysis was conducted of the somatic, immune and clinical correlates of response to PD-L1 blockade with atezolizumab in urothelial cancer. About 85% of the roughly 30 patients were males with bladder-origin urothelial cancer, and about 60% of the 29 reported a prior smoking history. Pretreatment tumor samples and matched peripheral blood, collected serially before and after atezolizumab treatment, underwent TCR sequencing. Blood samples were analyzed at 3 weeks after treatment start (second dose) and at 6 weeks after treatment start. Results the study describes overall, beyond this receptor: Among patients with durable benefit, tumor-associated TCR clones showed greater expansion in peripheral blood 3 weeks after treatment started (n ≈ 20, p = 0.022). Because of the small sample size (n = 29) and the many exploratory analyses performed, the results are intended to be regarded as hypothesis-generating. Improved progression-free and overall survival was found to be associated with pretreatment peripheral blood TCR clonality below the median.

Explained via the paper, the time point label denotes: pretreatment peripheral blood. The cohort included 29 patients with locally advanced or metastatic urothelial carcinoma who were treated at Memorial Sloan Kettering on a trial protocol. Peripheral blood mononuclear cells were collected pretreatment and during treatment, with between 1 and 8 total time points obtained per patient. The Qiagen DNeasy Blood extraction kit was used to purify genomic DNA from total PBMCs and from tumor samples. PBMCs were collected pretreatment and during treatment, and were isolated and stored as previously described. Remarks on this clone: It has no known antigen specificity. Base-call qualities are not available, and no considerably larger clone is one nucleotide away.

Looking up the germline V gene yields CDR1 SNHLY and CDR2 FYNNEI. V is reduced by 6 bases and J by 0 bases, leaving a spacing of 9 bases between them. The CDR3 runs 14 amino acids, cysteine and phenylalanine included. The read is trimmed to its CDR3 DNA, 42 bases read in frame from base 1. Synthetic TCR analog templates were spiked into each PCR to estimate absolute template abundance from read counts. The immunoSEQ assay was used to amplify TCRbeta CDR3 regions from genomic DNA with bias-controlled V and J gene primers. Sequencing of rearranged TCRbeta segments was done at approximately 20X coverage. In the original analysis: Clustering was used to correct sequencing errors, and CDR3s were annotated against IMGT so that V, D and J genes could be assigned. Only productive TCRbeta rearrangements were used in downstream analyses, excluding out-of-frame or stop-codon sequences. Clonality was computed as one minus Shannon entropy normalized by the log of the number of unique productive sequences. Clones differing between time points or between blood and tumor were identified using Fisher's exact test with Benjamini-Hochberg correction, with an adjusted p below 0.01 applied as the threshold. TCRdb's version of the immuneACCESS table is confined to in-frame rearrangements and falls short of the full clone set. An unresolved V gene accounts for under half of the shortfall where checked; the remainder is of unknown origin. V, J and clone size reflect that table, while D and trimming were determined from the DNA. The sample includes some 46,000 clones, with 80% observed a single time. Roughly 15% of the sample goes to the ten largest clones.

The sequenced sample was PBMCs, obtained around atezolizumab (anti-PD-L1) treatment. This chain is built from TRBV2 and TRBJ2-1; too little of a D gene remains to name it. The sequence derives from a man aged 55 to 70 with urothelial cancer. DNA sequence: TGTGCCAGCAGGCTGGCAAGCTCCTACAATGAGCAGTTCTTC. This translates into CASRLASSYNEQFF.